This is a list of T cell receptor beta chains from one sample in a study of T cell changes during pregnancy in multiple sclerosis. TCRdb's copy holds only in-frame clones and misses some; the assay was immunoSEQ multiplex PCR. The data contain some 77,000 clones, 89% of them singletons. This specimen was peripheral blood, taken before pregnancy. All receptors come from a female donor with multiple sclerosis, enrolled in a pregnancy study. CDR3s include the opening cysteine and the closing phenylalanine or tryptophan. Each record gives: J gene, clone size, V gene, D gene, CDR3 protein, CDR3 DNA. The D gene is left open where the match is weak. Clone size is shown for a subset of rows, as once, few, many or a class of expanded clone.

>TRBJ2-3|few|TRBV4-1|TRBD1
CASSLQQGTTDTQYF
TGCGCCAGCAGCCTCCAACAGGGGACGACAGATACGCAGTATTTT
>TRBJ1-1|NA|TRBV23-1|NA
CASTPPRAMRPPTTLINTEAFF
TGCGCCAGCACCCCACCGCGGGCAATGCGGCCCCCAACAACCCTCATTAACACTGAAGCTTTCTTT
>TRBJ2-3|NA|TRBV7-2|NA
CASSPRGAVDTQYF
TGTGCCAGCAGCCCCAGGGGGGCGGTAGATACGCAGTATTTT
>TRBJ1-6|once|TRBV6-6|TRBD1
CASSQPGQGISPLHF
TGTGCCAGCAGTCAACCGGGACAGGGGATTTCACCCCTCCACTTT
>TRBJ2-7|NA|TRBV14|NA
CASSRLQGIGYEQYF
TGTGCCAGCAGCCGTCTCCAGGGGATTGGATACGAGCAGTACTTC
>TRBJ1-1|NA|TRBV18|NA
CASSPPGQLNTEAFF
TGTGCCAGCTCACCACCAGGACAGCTGAACACTGAAGCTTTCTTT
>TRBJ1-5|NA|TRBV23-1|NA
CASSDTVRREQPQHF
TGCGCCAGCAGCGACACAGTACGACGAGAACAGCCCCAGCATTTT
>TRBJ2-1|NA|TRBV7-9|NA
CASSPRPGGTYNEQFF
TGTGCCAGCAGCCCTAGGCCGGGGGGCACCTACAATGAGCAGTTCTTC
>TRBJ1-5|NA|TRBV28|NA
CASSLQAGETGSNQPQHF
TGTGCCAGCAGTTTACAGGCAGGGGAGACAGGTAGCAATCAGCCCCAGCATTTT
>TRBJ1-4|NA|TRBV19|TRBD1
CASSIQGQGNEKLFF
TGTGCCAGTAGTATTCAAGGACAGGGTAATGAAAAACTGTTTTTT
>TRBJ1-5|NA|TRBV30|TRBD1
CAWSRQGDQPQHF
TGTGCCTGGAGTCGACAGGGGGATCAGCCCCAGCATTTT
>TRBJ1-2|few|TRBV10-3|NA
CAISESGRNGYTF
TGTGCCATCAGTGAGTCCGGCAGGAATGGCTACACCTTC
>TRBJ2-7|NA|TRBV10-1|NA
CASSPRADYEQYF
TGCGCCAGCAGCCCCAGGGCGGACTACGAGCAGTACTTC
>TRBJ2-2|NA|TRBV30|NA
CAWSSFPGELFF
TGTGCCTGGAGTAGCTTTCCCGGGGAGCTGTTTTTT
>TRBJ2-1|NA|TRBV4-1|NA
CASSQSRGLGENEQFF
TGCGCCAGCAGCCAATCTCGGGGACTCGGAGAGAATGAGCAGTTCTTC
>TRBJ1-2|once|TRBV10-3|TRBD1
CAISGLGQGANYGYTF
TGTGCCATCAGTGGCCTGGGACAGGGCGCTAACTATGGCTACACCTTC
>TRBJ1-2|NA|TRBV18|NA
CASSPAQNYGYTF
TGTGCCAGCTCACCGGCACAGAACTATGGCTACACCTTC
>TRBJ1-2|once|TRBV6-5|TRBD1
CASSYIQGANYGYTF
TGTGCCAGCAGTTACATTCAGGGGGCTAACTATGGCTACACCTTC
>TRBJ1-6|NA|TRBV9|NA
CASSVANSPLHF
TGTGCCAGCAGCGTGGCCAATTCACCCCTCCACTTT
>TRBJ2-1|NA|TRBV9|TRBD1
CASSADPGQGADEQFF
TGTGCCAGCAGCGCCGACCCGGGACAGGGGGCGGATGAGCAGTTCTTC
>TRBJ1-1|NA|TRBV15|NA
CATSREGGGRGITEAFF
TGTGCCACCAGCAGAGAGGGTGGAGGGCGAGGTATCACTGAAGCTTTCTTT
>TRBJ1-2|NA|TRBV10-3|TRBD1
CAISRGTGDGYTF
TGTGCCATCTCGAGGGGGACAGGGGATGGCTACACCTTC
>TRBJ2-2|NA|TRBV29-1|TRBD2
CSVRRTGGPVGELFF
TGCAGCGTTCGCCGAACGGGGGGGCCTGTCGGGGAGCTGTTTTTT
>TRBJ1-2|once|TRBV2|NA
CASTQSLQGIGGYTF
TGTGCCAGCACACAAAGCCTACAGGGTATAGGGGGCTACACCTTC
>TRBJ1-2|NA|TRBV5-4|NA
CASSRQRSNYGYTF
TGTGCCAGCAGTCGACAGCGTAGTAACTATGGCTACACCTTC
>TRBJ1-2|NA|TRBV7-2|TRBD1
CASSWTGTNYGYTF
TGTGCCAGCAGCTGGACAGGGACTAACTATGGCTACACCTTC
>TRBJ1-1|NA|TRBV4-1|NA
CASSQGAWEGSVEAFF
TGCGCCAGCAGCCAGGGAGCCTGGGAAGGGTCAGTTGAAGCTTTCTTT
>TRBJ2-7|NA|TRBV29-1|TRBD1
CSARDRLGEQYF
TGCAGCGCTCGGGACAGATTGGGCGAGCAGTACTTC
>TRBJ1-6|few|TRBV7-2|NA
CASSLDRNSPLHF
TGTGCCAGCAGCTTAGACAGGAATTCACCCCTCCACTTT
>TRBJ2-1|NA|TRBV7-2|TRBD1
CASSLVGTGNYNEQFF
TGTGCCAGCAGCTTAGTTGGGACAGGGAACTACAATGAGCAGTTCTTC
>TRBJ2-7|NA|TRBV7-6|TRBD1
CASSLDPRTGGSYEQYF
TGTGCCAGCAGCTTAGACCCCCGGACAGGTGGCTCCTACGAGCAGTACTTC
>TRBJ1-3|NA|TRBV5-1|NA
CASSLGTPGNTIYF
TGCGCCAGCAGCTTAGGGACACCCGGAAACACCATATATTTT
>TRBJ2-3|NA|TRBV7-6|TRBD2
CASSLAGGSTDTQYF
TGTGCCAGCAGCTTAGCGGGGGGGAGCACAGATACGCAGTATTTT
>TRBJ2-1|NA|TRBV27|NA
CASSFGDTYNEQFF
TGTGCCAGCAGCTTTGGTGACACTTACAATGAGCAGTTCTTC
>TRBJ1-2|NA|TRBV5-5|NA
CASRLWGRSNYGYTF
TGTGCCAGCCGACTGTGGGGCAGATCTAACTATGGCTACACCTTC
>TRBJ2-3|once|TRBV9|NA
CASSSRTSTDTQYF
TGTGCCAGCAGCTCCCGGACTAGCACAGATACGCAGTATTTT
>TRBJ1-1|once|TRBV7-2|TRBD1
CASSLLSPTGAHMNTEAFF
TGTGCCAGCAGCCTTCTTAGCCCGACAGGGGCACACATGAACACTGAAGCTTTCTTT
>TRBJ1-2|NA|TRBV18|TRBD1
CASSDGQGYGYTF
TGTGCCAGCTCGGACGGACAGGGGTATGGCTACACCTTC
>TRBJ1-2|NA|TRBV4-2|NA
CASSSIGGKGYGYTF
TGTGCCAGCAGCTCCATCGGGGGGAAAGGCTATGGCTACACCTTC
>TRBJ2-3|NA|TRBV4-2|NA
CASSQATGLSTDTQYF
TGTGCCAGCAGCCAAGCAACAGGACTAAGCACAGATACGCAGTATTTT
>TRBJ1-3|once|TRBV5-1|NA
CASSLYRGGSGNTIYF
TGCGCCAGCAGCTTATATCGGGGGGGCTCTGGAAACACCATATATTTT
>TRBJ2-7|NA|TRBV7-9|TRBD2
CASSLSGLAGVQYF
TGTGCCAGCAGCTTATCGGGACTAGCGGGGGTGCAGTACTTC
>TRBJ2-7|NA|TRBV5-4|TRBD2
CASSLSLAGSYEQYF
TGTGCCAGCAGCTTGTCACTAGCGGGCTCCTACGAGCAGTACTTC
>TRBJ2-5|once|TRBV19|NA
CASSTRAETQYF
TGTGCCAGTAGTACCAGAGCGGAGACCCAGTACTTC
>TRBJ2-3|NA|TRBV5-6|TRBD1
CASSHHRGHRTDTQYF
TGTGCCAGCAGCCACCACAGGGGGCACCGCACAGATACGCAGTATTTT
>TRBJ1-2|NA|TRBV15|NA
CATSRGTGTGYTF
TGTGCCACCAGCAGAGGGACTGGAACTGGCTACACCTTC
>TRBJ1-5|NA|TRBV6-6|NA
CASSYGGSNQPQHF
TGTGCCAGCAGTTACGGAGGAAGCAATCAGCCCCAGCATTTT
>TRBJ2-1|NA|TRBV25-1|NA
CASSELKNKGTYNEQFF
TGTGCCAGCAGTGAATTGAAGAATAAGGGGACCTACAATGAGCAGTTCTTC
>TRBJ2-5|NA|TRBV6-1|TRBD2
CASSDPGGQETQYF
TGTGCCAGCAGTGATCCGGGAGGGCAAGAGACCCAGTACTTC